This T cell receptor (beta chain) was profiled in a study of blood T cell repertoires in COVID-19. Produced via immunoSEQ multiplex PCR; TCRdb's table is partial and in-frame only. Of approximately 330,000 clones listed, roughly 87% were seen once; the top ten hold roughly 9.9%. The sequenced material came from peripheral blood. This clonotype was obtained from a man under 40 with COVID-19, enrolled during active disease.

CDR3 amino acids: CASSALTGRETQYF. CDR3 sequence (DNA): TGTGCCAGCAGTGCGTTGACAGGGCGAGAGACCCAGTACTTC. This chain links TRBV2 with TRBJ2-5; TRBD1 matches 7 bases. This CDR3 has 14 residues. Germline CDR1 is SNHLY and CDR2 is FYNNEI. V was pared by 4 bases and J by 4 bases, with 6 bases of the junction left unmatched.